Included here is one T cell receptor (beta chain) sequence, with context. Its antigen is unknown. The ends were cut back, 1 base at V and 6 bases at J, with 4 bases in the middle. CDR1 and CDR2 (germline): SGDLS, YYNGEE. This CDR3 comprises 12 residues. This entry is derived from a study of T cell responses to AZD1222 COVID-19 vaccine. Study-wide results and caveats: The peak T cell response came first, and repertoires were sampled only after it.

Repertoires were generated with immunoSEQ multiplex PCR, while TCRdb's copy carries only in-frame clones and drops some. Of about 180,000 clones in the sample, 75% to 95% are singletons; the top ten hold approximately 3%. The receptor was isolated from an adult in good health. The V gene is TRBV9, the J gene TRBJ2-2; D not resolved. The sequences come from peripheral blood, collected on day 0 of AZD1222 vaccination. Here the CDR3 reads CASSVFSGELFF. The CDR3 DNA reads as TGTGCCAGCAGCGTATTTTCCGGGGAGCTGTTTTTT.